This T cell receptor beta chain was obtained from a study of blood T cell repertoires in COVID-19. The CDR3 runs to 14 residues. Germline CDR1 is LGHNT and CDR2 is FRNRAP. Trimming shortened V by 2 bases and J by 4 bases, and 11 bases separated the two germline ends. Repertoires were generated with immunoSEQ multiplex PCR, while TCRdb's copy carries only in-frame clones and drops some. The sample contains around 100,000 clones, less than 80% of which appear only once. Ten or more counts support this clone. The origin of this receptor is a man in his 70s with active or convalescent COVID-19. Input material: peripheral blood. The rearrangement links TRBV12-5 to TRBJ1-1, with a tentative D call TRBD1 (5 bases). CDR3 protein: CASGLFAGGTEAFF. As DNA, the CDR3 is TGTGCTAGTGGTTTGTTCGCCGGGGGCACTGAAGCTTTCTTT. Full variable domain (remainder filled in from reference TRBV12-5 and TRBJ1-1): DARVTQTPRHKVTEMGQEVTMRCQPILGHNTVFWYRQTMMQGLELLAYFRNRAPLDDSGMPKDRFSAEMPDATLATLKIQPSEPRDSAVYFCASGLFAGGTEAFFGQGTRLTVV.